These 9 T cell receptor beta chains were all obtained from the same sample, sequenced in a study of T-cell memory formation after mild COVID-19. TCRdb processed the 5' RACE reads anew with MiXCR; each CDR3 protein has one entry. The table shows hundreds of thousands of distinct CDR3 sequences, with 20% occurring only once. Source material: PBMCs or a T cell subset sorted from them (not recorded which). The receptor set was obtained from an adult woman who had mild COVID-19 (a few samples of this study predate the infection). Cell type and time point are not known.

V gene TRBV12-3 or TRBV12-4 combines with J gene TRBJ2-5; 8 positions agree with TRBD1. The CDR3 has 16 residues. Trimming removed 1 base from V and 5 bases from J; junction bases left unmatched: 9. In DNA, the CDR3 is TGTGCCAGCAGTTTAGACTCTTTCAGGGGGCTGGAGACCCAGTACTTC. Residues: CASSLDSFRGLETQYF.

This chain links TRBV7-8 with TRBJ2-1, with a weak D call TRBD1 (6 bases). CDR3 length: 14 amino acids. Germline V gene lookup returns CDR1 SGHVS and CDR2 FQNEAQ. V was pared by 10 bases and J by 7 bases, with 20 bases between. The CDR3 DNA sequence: TGTGCCACTCAGGGGCAGCTCGGGCTAAATGAGCAGTTCTTC. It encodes CATQGQLGLNEQFF. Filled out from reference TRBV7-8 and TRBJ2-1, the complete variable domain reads GAGVSQSPRYKVAKRGQDVALRCDPISGHVSLFWYQQALGQGPEFLTYFQNEAQLDKSGLPSDRFFAERPEGSVSTLKIQRTQQEDSAVYLCATQGQLGLNEQFFGPGTRLTVL.

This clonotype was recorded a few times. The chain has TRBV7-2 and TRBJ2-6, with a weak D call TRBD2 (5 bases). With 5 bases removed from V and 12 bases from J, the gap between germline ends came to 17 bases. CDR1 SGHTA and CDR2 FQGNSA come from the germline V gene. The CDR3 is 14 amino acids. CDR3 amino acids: CASSPRGSGGVLTF. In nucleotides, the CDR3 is TGTGCCAGCAGCCCACGGGGAAGTGGAGGCGTCCTGACTTTC.

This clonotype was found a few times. CDR3 sequence: CASSVGDTRGQPQHF. As DNA, the CDR3 is TGTGCCAGCAGCGTAGGGGACACCCGCGGTCAGCCCCAGCATTTT. The chain is built from TRBV9 and TRBJ1-5; the D gene is possibly TRBD1 (6 bases). Deletions cut 0 bases from V and 6 bases from J, with 13 bases between. The germline gives CDR1 SGDLS, CDR2 YYNGEE. The CDR3 sequence is 15 residues long.

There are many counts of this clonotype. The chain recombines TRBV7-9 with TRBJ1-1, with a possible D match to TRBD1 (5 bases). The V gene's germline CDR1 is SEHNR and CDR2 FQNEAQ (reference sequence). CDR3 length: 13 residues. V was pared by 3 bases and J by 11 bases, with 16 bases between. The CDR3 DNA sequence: TGTGCCAGCAGCTTCGGAGGGGAGGTTACTGCTTTCTTT. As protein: CASSFGGEVTAFF. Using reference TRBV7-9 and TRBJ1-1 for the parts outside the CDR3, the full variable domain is DTGVSQNPRHKITKRGQNVTFRCDPISEHNRLYWYRQTLGQGPEFLTYFQNEAQLEKSRLLSDRFSAERPKGSFSTLEIQRTEQGDSAMYLCASSFGGEVTAFFGQGTRLTVV.

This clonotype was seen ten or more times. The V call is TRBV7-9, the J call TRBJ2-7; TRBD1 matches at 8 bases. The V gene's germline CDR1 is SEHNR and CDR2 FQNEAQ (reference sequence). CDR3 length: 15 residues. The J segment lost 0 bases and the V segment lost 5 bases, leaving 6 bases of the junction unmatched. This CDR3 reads CASSTGQVISYEQYF. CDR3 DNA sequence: TGTGCCAGCAGCACGGGACAGGTAATCTCCTACGAGCAGTACTTC.

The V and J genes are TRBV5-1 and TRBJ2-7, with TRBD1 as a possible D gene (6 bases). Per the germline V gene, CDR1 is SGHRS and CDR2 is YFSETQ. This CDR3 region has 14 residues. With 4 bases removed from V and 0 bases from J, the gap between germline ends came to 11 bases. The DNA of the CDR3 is TGCGCCAGCAGCCTAGACAGGAGCTCCTACGAGCAGTACTTC. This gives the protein CASSLDRSSYEQYF.

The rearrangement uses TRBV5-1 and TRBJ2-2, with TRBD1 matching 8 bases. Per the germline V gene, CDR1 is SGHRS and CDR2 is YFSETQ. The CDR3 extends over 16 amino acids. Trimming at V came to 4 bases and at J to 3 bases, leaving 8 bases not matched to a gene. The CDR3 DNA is TGCGCCAGCAGCGAGTATCAGGGGGCCCACACCGGGGAGCTGTTTTTT. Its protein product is CASSEYQGAHTGELFF.

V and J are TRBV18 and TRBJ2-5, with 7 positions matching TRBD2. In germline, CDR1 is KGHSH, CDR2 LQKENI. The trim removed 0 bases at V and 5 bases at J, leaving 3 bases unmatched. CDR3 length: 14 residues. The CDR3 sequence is CASSPPPAGETQYF. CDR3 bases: TGTGCCAGCTCACCACCCCCAGCGGGGGAGACCCAGTACTTC. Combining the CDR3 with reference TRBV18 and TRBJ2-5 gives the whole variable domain NAGVMQNPRHLVRRRGQEARLRCSPMKGHSHVYWYRQLPEEGLKFMVYLQKENIIDESGMPKERFSAEFPKEGPSILRIQQVVRGDSAAYFCASSPPPAGETQYFGPGTRLLVL.